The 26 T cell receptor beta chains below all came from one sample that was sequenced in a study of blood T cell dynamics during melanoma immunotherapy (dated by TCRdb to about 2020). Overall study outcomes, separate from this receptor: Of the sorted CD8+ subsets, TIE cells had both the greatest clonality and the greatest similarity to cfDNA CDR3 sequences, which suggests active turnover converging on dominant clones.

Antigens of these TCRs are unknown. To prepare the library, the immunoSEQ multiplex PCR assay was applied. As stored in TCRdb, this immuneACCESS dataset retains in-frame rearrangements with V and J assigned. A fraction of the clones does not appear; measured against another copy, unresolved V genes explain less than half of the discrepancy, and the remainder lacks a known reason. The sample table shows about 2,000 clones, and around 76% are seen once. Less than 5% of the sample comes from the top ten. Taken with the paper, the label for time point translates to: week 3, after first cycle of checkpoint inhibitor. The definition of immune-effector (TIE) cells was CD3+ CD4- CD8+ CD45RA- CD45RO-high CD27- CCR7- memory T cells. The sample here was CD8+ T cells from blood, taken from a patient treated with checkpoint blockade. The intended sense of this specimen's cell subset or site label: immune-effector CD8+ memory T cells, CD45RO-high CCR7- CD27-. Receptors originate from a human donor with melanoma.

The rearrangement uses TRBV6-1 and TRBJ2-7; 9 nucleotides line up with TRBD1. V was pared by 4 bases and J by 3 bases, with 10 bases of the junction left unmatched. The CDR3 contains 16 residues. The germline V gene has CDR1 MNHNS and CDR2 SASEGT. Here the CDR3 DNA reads TGTGCCAGCAGTGTTGCTTCCGGGACAGGGAACTACGAGCAGTACTTC. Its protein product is CASSVASGTGNYEQYF.

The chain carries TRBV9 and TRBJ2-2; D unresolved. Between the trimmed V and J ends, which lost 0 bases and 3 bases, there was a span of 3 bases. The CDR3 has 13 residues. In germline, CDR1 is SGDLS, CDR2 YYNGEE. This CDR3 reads CASSVGDTGELFF. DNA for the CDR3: TGTGCCAGCAGCGTAGGGGACACCGGGGAGCTGTTTTTT.

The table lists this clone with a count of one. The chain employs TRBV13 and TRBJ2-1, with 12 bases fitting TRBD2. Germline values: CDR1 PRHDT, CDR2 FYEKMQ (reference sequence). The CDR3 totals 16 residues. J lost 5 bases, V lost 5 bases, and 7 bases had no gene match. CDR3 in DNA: TGTGCCAGCAGCGCCCGACTAGCGGGAGTCAACAATGAGCAGTTCTTC. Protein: CASSARLAGVNNEQFF.

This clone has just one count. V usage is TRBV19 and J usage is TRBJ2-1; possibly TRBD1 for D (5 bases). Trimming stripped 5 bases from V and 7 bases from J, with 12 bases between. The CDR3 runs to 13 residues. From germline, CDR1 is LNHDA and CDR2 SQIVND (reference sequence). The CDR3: CASSRSRANEQFF. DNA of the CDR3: TGTGCCAGTAGTCGTTCCAGGGCAAATGAGCAGTTCTTC.

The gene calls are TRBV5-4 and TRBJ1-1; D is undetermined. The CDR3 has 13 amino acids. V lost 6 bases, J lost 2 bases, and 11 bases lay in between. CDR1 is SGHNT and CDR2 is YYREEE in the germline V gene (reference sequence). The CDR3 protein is CASNSQYNTEAFF. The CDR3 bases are TGTGCCAGCAACTCCCAATACAACACTGAAGCTTTCTTT.

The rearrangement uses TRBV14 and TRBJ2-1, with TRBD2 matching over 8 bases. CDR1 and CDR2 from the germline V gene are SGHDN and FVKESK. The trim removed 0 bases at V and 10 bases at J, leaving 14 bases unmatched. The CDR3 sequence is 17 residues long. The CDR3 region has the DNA TGTGCCAGCAGCCAAGACCATATGGGACTAGACATTGGAGAGCAGTTCTTC. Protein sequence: CASSQDHMGLDIGEQFF.

CDR3 sequence reads: CASSFLKPSYEQYF. In DNA form, the CDR3 reads TGTGCCAGCAGTTTTCTCAAGCCTTCCTACGAGCAGTACTTC. The chain is built from TRBV6-7 and TRBJ2-7; D is unresolved. TRBV6-7 is sorted into the ORF group, with uncertain function. Trimming left V 4 bases short and J 1 base short, with 11 bases between. This CDR3 spans 14 amino acids.

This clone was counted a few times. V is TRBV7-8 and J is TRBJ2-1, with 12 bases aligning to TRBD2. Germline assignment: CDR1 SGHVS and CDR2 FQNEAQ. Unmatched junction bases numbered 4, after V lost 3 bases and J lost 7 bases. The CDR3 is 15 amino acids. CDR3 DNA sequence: TGTGCCAGCAGCTTGGGGACTAGCGGGTTTAATGAGCAGTTCTTC. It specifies CASSLGTSGFNEQFF.

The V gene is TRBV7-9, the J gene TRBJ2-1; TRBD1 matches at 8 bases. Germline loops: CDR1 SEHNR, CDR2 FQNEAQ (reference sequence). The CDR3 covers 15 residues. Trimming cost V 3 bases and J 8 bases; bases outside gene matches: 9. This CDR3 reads CASSFLRGQVYEQFF. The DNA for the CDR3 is TGTGCCAGCAGCTTCCTAAGGGGACAGGTGTATGAGCAGTTCTTC.

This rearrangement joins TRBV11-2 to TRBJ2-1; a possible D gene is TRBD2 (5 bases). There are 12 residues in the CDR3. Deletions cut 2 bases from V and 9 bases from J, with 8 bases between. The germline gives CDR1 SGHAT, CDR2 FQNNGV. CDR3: CASSLSGLEQFF. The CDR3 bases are TGTGCCAGCAGCTTATCCGGACTTGAGCAGTTCTTC. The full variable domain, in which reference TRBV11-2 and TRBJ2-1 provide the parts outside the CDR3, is EAGVAQSPRYKIIEKRQSVAFWCNPISGHATLYWYQQILGQGPKLLIQFQNNGVVDDSQLPKDRFSAERLKGVDSTLKIQPAKLEDSAVYLCASSLSGLEQFFGPGTRLTVL.

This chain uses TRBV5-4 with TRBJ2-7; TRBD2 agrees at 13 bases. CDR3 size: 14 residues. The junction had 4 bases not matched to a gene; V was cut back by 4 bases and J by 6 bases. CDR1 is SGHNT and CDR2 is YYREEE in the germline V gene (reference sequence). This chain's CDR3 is CASSGGLAGPEQYF. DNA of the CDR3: TGTGCCAGCAGCGGGGGACTAGCGGGGCCCGAGCAGTACTTC.

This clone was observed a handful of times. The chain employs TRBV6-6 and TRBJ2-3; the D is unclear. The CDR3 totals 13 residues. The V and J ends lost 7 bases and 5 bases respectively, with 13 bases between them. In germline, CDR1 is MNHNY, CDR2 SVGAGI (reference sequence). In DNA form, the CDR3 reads TGTGCCAGCAACGACGTGGGTGAAGATACGCAGTATTTT. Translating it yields CASNDVGEDTQYF.

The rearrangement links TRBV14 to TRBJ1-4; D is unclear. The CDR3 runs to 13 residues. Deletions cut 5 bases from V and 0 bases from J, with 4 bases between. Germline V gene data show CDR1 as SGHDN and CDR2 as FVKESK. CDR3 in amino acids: CASSETTNEKLFF. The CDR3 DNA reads TGTGCCAGCAGCGAGACAACTAATGAAAAACTGTTTTTT.

CDR3 nucleotides: TGTGCCAGCAGTCTAGACAGGGTCAAAATCGCTTTCTTT. Its translation is CASSLDRVKIAFF. V gene TRBV6-5 combines with J gene TRBJ1-1, with 7 nucleotides matching TRBD1. Per germline, CDR1 MNHEY and CDR2 SVGAGI. V gave up 5 bases and J gave up 11 bases; unmatched junction bases: 11. The CDR3 has 13 residues.

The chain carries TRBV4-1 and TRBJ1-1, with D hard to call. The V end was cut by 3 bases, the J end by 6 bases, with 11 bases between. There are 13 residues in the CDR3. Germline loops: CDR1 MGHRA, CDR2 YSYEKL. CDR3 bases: TGCGCCAGCAGCCAGACGGGAGCGGCTGAAGCTTTCTTT. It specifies CASSQTGAAEAFF.

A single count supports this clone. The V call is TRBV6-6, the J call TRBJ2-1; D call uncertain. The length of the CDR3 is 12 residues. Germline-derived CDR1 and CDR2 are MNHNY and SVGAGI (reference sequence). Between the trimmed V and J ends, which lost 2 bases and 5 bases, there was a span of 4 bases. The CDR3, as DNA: TGTGCCAGCAGTTACGAGGACAATGAGCAGTTCTTC. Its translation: CASSYEDNEQFF.

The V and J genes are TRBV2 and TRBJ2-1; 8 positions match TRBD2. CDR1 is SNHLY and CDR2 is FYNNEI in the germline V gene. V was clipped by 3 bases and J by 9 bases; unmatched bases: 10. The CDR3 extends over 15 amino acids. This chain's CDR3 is CASSDLGLEMVEQFF. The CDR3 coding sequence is TGTGCCAGCAGTGACCTGGGACTAGAGATGGTTGAGCAGTTCTTC. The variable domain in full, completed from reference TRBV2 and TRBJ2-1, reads EPEVTQTPSHQVTQMGQEVILRCVPISNHLYFYWYRQILGQKVEFLVSFYNNEISEKSEIFDDQFSVERPDGSNFTLKIRSTKLEDSAMYFCASSDLGLEMVEQFFGPGTRLTVL.

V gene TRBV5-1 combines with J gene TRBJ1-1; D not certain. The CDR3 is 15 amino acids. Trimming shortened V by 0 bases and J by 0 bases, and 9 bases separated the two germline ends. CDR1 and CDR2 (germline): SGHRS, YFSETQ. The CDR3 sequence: CASSLVTDLNTEAFF. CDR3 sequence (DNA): TGCGCCAGCAGCTTGGTAACGGACCTGAACACTGAAGCTTTCTTT.

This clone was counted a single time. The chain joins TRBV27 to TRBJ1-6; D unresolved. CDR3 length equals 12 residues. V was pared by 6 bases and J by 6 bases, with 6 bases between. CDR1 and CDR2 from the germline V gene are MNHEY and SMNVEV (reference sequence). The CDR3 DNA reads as TGTGCCAGCAGGTACACTAATTCACCCCTCCACTTT. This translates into CASRYTNSPLHF.

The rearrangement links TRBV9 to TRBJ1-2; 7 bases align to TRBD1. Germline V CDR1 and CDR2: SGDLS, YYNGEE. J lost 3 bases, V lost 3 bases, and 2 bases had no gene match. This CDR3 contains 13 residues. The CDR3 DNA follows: TGTGCCAGCAGCGATGGACAGGACTATGGCTACACCTTC. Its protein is CASSDGQDYGYTF.

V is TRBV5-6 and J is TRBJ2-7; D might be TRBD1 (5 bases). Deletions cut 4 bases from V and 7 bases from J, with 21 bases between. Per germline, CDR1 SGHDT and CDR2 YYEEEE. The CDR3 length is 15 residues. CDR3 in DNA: TGTGCCAGCAGCCCATCCTCTCAGGGTAGAAGGGAGCAGTACTTC. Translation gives CASSPSSQGRREQYF.

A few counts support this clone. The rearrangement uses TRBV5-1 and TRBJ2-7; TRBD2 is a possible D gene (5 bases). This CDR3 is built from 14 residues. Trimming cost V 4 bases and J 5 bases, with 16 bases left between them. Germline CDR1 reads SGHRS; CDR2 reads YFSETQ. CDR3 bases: TGCGCCAGCAGCCCTGGAGGAGGCAAAGACGAGCAGTACTTC. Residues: CASSPGGGKDEQYF.

Here the CDR3 reads CASRALLTGSYEQYF. The DNA for the CDR3 is TGCGCCAGCAGGGCGCTTTTGACAGGCTCCTACGAGCAGTACTTC. V and J are TRBV5-1 and TRBJ2-7; possibly TRBD1 for D (6 bases). V was cut by 5 bases and J by 0 bases, with 15 bases left in between. The CDR3 sequence is 15 residues long. CDR1 and CDR2 (germline): SGHRS, YFSETQ.

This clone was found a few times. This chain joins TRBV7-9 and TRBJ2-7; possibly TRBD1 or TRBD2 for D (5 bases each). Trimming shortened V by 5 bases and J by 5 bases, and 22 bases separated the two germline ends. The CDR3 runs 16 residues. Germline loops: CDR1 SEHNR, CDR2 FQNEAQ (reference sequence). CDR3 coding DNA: TGTGCCAGCAGCCCACCCCTTTCCGGGGACCTCCACGAGCAGTACTTC. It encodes CASSPPLSGDLHEQYF.

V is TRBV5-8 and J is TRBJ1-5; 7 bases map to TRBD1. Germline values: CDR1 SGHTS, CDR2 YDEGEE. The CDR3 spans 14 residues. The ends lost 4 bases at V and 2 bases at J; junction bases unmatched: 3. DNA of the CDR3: TGTGCCAGCAGCCATGACAGGGGCAATCAGCCCCAGCATTTT. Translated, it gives CASSHDRGNQPQHF.

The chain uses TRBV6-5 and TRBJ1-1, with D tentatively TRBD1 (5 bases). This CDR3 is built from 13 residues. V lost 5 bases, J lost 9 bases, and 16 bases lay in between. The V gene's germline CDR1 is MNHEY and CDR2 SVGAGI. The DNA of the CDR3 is TGTGCCAGCAGTCAAGGACAAGGTCAAAAAGCTTTCTTT. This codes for CASSQGQGQKAFF.